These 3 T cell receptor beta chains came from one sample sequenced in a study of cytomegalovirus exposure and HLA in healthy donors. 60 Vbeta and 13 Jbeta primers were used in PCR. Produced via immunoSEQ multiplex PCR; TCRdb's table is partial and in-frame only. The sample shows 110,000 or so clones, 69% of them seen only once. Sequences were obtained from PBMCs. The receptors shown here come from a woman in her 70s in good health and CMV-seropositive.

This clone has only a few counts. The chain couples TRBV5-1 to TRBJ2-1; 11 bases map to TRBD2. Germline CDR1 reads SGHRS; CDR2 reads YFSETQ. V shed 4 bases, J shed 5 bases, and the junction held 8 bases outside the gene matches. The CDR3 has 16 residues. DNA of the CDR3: TGCGCCAGCAGCCTACTCACTAGCGGGGGTAACAATGAGCAGTTCTTC. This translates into CASSLLTSGGNNEQFF.

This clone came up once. The CDR3 bases are TGTGCCATCAGTGAGTCGACTAGCCCTACCGGGGAGCTGTTTTTT. It yields the protein CAISESTSPTGELFF. The V gene is TRBV10-3, the J gene TRBJ2-2, with 7 bases identical to TRBD2. The CDR3 extends over 15 amino acids. Per germline, CDR1 ENHRY and CDR2 SYGVKD. V was pared by 0 bases and J by 5 bases, with 3 bases of the junction left unmatched.

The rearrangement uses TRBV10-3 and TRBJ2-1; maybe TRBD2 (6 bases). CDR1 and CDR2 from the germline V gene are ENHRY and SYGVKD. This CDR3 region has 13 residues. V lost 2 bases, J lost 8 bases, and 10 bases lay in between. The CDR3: CAISEGSGDEQFF. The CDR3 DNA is TGTGCCATCAGTGAGGGATCGGGGGATGAGCAGTTCTTC.